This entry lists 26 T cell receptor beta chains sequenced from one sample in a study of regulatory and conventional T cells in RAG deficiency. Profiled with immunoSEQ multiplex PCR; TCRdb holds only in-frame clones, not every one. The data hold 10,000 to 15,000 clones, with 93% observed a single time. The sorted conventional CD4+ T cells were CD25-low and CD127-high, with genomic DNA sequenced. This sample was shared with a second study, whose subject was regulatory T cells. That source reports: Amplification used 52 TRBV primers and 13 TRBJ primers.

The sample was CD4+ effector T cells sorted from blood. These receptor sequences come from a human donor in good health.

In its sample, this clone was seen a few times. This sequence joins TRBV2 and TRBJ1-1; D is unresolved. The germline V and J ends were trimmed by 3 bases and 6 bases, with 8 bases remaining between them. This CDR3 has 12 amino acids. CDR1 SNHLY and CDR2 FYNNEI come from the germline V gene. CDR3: CASSDVGSEAFF. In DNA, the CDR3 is TGTGCCAGCAGTGACGTTGGGTCTGAAGCTTTCTTT.

In nucleotides, the CDR3 is TGTGCCTGGAGCGGACAGGGAGACGAGCAGTTCTTC. Translated: CAWSGQGDEQFF. V and J are TRBV30 and TRBJ2-1; 8 nucleotides match TRBD1. Trimming took 3 bases from V and 10 from J; bases not matched to a gene: 5. The germline gives CDR1 GTSNPN, CDR2 SVGIG (reference sequence). The CDR3 loop spans 12 amino acids.

The CDR3 sequence is CASSEHRLTNEKLFF. For the CDR3, the DNA is TGTGCCAGCAGTGAACATCGGCTAACTAATGAAAAACTGTTTTTT. This rearrangement joins TRBV6-1 to TRBJ1-4; D unclear. The CDR3 is 15 residues long. V lost 2 bases and J 1 base, leaving 8 bases between the germline ends. From germline, CDR1 is MNHNS and CDR2 SASEGT.

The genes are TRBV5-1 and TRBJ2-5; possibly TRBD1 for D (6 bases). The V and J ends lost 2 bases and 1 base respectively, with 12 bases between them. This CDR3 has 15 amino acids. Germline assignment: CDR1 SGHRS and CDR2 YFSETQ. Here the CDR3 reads CASSFNTGRQETQYF. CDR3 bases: TGCGCCAGCAGCTTTAACACAGGGCGCCAAGAGACCCAGTACTTC.

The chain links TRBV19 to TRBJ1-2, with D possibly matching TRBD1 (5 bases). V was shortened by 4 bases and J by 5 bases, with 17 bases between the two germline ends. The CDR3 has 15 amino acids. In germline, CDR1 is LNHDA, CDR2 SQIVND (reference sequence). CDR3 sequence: CASSKTGDPRYGYTF. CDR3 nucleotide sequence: TGTGCCAGTAGTAAAACAGGCGACCCTAGGTATGGCTACACCTTC.

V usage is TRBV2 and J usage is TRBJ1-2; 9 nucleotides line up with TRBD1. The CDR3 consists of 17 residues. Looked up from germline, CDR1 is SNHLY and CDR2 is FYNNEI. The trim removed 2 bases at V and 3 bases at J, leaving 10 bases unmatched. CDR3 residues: CASSETLGQGGYYGYTF. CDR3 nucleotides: TGTGCCAGCAGTGAAACGTTGGGACAGGGTGGTTACTATGGCTACACCTTC.

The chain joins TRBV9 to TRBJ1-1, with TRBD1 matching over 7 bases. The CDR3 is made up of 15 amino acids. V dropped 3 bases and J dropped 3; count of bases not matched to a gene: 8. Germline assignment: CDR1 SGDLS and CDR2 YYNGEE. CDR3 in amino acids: CASSAHDRADTEAFF. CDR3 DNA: TGTGCCAGCAGCGCGCACGACAGGGCTGACACTGAAGCTTTCTTT.

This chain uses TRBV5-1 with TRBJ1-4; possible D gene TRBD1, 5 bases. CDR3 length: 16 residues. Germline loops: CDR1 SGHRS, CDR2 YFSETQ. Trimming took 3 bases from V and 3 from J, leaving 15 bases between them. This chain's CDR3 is CASSSLPGVSNEKLFF. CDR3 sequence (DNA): TGCGCCAGCAGCTCCCTTCCGGGGGTATCTAATGAAAAACTGTTTTTT.

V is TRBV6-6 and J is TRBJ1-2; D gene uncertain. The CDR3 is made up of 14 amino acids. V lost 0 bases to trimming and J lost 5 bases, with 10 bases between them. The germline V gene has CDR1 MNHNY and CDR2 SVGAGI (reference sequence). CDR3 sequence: CASSYSQAPYGYTF. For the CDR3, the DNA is TGTGCCAGCAGTTACTCGCAGGCCCCTTATGGCTACACCTTC.

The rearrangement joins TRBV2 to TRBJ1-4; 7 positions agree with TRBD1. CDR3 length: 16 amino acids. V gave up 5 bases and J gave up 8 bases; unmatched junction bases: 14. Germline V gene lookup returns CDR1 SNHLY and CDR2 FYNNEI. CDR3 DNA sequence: TGTGCCAGCAGTCGGGACAGACCAAACCGGGGGGAAAAACTGTTTTTT. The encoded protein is CASSRDRPNRGEKLFF.

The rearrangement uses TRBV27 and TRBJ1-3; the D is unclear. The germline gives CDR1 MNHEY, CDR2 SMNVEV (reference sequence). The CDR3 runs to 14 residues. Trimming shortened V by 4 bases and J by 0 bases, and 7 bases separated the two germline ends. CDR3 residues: CASSSTFSGNTIYF. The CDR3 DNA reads TGTGCCAGCAGTTCGACCTTCTCTGGAAACACCATATATTTT.

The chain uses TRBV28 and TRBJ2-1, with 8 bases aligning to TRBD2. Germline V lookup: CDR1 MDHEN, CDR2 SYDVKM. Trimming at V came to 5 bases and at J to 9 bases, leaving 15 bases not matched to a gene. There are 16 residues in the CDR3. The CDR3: CASSPLRAGGGGEQFF. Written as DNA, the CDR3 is TGTGCCAGCAGTCCTCTTCGGGCGGGAGGAGGGGGTGAGCAGTTCTTC. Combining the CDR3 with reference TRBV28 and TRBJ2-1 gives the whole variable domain DVKVTQSSRYLVKRTGEKVFLECVQDMDHENMFWYRQDPGLGLRLIYFSYDVKMKEKGDIPEGYSVSREKKERFSLILESASTNQTSMYLCASSPLRAGGGGEQFFGPGTRLTVL.

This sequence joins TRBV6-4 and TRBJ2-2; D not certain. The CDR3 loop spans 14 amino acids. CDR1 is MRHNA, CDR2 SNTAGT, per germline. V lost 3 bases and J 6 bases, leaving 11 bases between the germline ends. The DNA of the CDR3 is TGTGCCAGCAGTGAGATACCGGACGCCGGGGAGCTGTTTTTT. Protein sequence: CASSEIPDAGELFF.

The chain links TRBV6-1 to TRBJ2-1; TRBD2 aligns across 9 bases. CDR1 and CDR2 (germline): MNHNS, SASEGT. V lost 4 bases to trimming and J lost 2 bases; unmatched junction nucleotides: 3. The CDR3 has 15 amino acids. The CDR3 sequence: CASSGLADPYNEQFF. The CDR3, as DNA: TGTGCCAGCAGTGGACTAGCGGATCCCTACAATGAGCAGTTCTTC.

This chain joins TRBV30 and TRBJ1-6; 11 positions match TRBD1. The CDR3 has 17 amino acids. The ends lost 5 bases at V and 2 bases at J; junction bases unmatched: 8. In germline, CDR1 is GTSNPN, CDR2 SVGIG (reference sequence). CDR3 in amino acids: CAWDPAGQGAYNSPLHF. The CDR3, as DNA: TGTGCCTGGGACCCGGCGGGACAGGGGGCCTATAATTCACCCCTCCACTTT.

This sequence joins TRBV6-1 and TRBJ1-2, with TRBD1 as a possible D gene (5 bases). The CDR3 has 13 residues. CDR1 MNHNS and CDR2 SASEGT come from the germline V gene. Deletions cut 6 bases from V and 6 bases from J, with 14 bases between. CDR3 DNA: TGTGCCAGCAGCTTAGGGACGAGCGATGGCTACACCTTC. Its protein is CASSLGTSDGYTF.

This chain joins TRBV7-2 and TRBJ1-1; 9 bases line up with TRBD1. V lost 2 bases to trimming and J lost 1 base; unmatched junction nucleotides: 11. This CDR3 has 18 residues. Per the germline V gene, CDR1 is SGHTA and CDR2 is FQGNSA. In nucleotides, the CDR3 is TGTGCCAGCAGCTTAAACCGGGACAGGGTTGGGAGGAACACTGAAGCTTTCTTT. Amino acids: CASSLNRDRVGRNTEAFF.

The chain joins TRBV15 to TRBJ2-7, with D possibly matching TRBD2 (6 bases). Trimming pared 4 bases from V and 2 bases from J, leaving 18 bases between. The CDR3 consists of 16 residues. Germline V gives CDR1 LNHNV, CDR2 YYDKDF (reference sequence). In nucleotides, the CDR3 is TGTGCCACCAGCACCGGGGATCGGCGGGAAGCCTACGAGCAGTACTTC. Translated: CATSTGDRREAYEQYF.

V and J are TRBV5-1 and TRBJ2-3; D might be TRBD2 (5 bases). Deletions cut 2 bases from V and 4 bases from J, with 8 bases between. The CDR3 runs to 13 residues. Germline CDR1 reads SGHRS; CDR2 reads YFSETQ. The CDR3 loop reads CASSLGRADTQYF. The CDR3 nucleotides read TGCGCCAGCAGCTTAGGGCGGGCAGATACGCAGTATTTT.

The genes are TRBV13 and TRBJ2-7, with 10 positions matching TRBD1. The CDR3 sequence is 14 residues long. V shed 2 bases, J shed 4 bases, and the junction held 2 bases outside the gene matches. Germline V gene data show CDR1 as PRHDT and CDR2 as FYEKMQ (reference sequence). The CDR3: CASSLWGQGYEQYF. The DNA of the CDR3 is TGTGCCAGCAGCTTATGGGGACAGGGGTACGAGCAGTACTTC. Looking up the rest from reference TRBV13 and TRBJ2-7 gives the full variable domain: AAGVIQSPRHLIKEKRETATLKCYPIPRHDTVYWYQQGPGQDPQFLISFYEKMQSDKGSIPDRFSAQQFSDYHSELNMSSLELGDSALYFCASSLWGQGYEQYFGPGTRLTVT.

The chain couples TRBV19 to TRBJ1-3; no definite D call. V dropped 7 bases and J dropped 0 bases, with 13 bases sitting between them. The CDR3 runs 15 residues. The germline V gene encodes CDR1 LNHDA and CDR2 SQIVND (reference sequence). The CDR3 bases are TGTGCCAGTACCCTGGACCGTAGCTCTGGAAACACCATATATTTT. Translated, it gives CASTLDRSSGNTIYF.

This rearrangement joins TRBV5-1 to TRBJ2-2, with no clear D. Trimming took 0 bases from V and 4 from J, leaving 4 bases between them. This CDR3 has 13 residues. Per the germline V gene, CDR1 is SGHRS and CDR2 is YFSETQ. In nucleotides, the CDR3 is TGCGCCAGCAGCTTGGTAGTCACCGGGGAGCTGTTTTTT. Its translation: CASSLVVTGELFF.

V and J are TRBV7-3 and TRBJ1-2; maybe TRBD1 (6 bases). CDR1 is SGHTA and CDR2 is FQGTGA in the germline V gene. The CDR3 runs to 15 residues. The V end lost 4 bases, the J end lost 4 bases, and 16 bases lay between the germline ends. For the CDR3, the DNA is TGTGCCAGCAGCTACCAGGCGGGGGCGGTCTATGGCTACACCTTC. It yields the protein CASSYQAGAVYGYTF.

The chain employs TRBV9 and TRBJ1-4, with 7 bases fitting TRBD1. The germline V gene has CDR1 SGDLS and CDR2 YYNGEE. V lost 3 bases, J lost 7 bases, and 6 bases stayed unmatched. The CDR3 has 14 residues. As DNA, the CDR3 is TGTGCCAGCAGCGCCGGGACAGTGACTGAAAAACTGTTTTTT. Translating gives CASSAGTVTEKLFF.

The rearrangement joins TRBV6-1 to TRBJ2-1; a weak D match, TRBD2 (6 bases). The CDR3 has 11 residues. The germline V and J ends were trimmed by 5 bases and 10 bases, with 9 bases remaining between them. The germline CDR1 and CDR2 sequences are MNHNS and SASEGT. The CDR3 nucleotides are TGTGCCAGCAGTAGCGGGCCAGAGCAGTTCTTC. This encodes CASSSGPEQFF.

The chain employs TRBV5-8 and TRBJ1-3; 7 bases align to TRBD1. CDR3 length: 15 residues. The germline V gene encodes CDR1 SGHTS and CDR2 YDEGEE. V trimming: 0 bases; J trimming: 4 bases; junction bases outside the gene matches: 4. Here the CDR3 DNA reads TGTGCCAGCAGCTTGGTACAGGGGTTCGGAAACACCATATATTTT. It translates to CASSLVQGFGNTIYF.